A selection of T cell receptor beta chains follows, all from one sample in a study of T cell changes during pregnancy in multiple sclerosis. Method: immunoSEQ multiplex PCR; TCRdb's copy keeps in-frame clones and lacks some. The repertoire holds about 99,000 clones, with approximately 90% as singletons. This sample comprised peripheral blood, obtained after pregnancy. The receptors were gathered from a female donor with multiple sclerosis, enrolled in a pregnancy study. CDR3s include the opening cysteine and the closing phenylalanine or tryptophan. Each record gives: D gene, CDR3 length, clone size, V gene, J gene, CDR3 protein, CDR3 DNA. The D gene is left open where the match is weak. Rows give clone size only sometimes, using once, few, many, or a class for an expanded clone.

NA,14,NA,TRBV12-2,TRBJ1-1,CASRLAWEGTEAFF,TGTGCAAGTCGCTTAGCTTGGGAGGGCACTGAAGCTTTCTTT
NA,15,NA,TRBV27,TRBJ1-5,CASAVTLGGNQPQHF,TGTGCCAGCGCCGTTACCCTGGGAGGCAATCAGCCCCAGCATTTT
NA,14,NA,TRBV28,TRBJ2-2,CASSLFGSAGELFF,TGTGCCAGCAGTTTATTCGGGAGCGCCGGGGAGCTGTTTTTT
NA,14,NA,TRBV28,TRBJ1-1,CASSLGGLDTEAFF,TGTGCCAGCAGTCTTGGGGGGTTGGACACTGAAGCTTTCTTT
TRBD1,15,NA,TRBV4-3,TRBJ2-7,CASSQDGDRSTEQYF,TGCGCCAGCAGCCAAGATGGGGACAGGTCGACCGAGCAGTACTTC
NA,14,NA,TRBV2,TRBJ1-4,CASSATVTNEKLFF,TGTGCCAGCAGTGCGACAGTAACTAATGAAAAACTGTTTTTT
NA,15,NA,TRBV6-1,TRBJ1-2,CASGEGNLEVYGYTF,TGTGCCAGCGGTGAGGGTAATTTGGAGGTCTATGGCTACACCTTC
TRBD1,16,once,TRBV5-1,TRBJ1-6,CASSVTTGGGNSPLHF,TGCGCCAGCAGCGTAACAACAGGGGGCGGCAATTCACCCCTCCACTTT
TRBD2,15,NA,TRBV5-1,TRBJ2-7,CASSPRTSGLYEQYF,TGCGCCAGCAGCCCCAGGACTAGCGGACTCTACGAGCAGTACTTC
TRBD1,14,NA,TRBV5-1,TRBJ1-4,CASSQDRGGEKLFF,TGCGCCAGCAGCCAGGACAGGGGAGGCGAAAAACTGTTTTTT
TRBD2,16,NA,TRBV7-9,TRBJ2-2,CASSPTSARNTGELFF,TGTGCCAGCAGCCCCACTAGCGCGAGGAACACCGGGGAGCTGTTTTTT
TRBD1,15,NA,TRBV5-1,TRBJ1-5,CASSLASGGHQPQHF,TGCGCCAGCAGCTTGGCCTCAGGGGGACACCAGCCCCAGCATTTT
NA,14,NA,TRBV27,TRBJ1-1,CASSLWGGHTEAFF,TGTGCCAGCAGTTTATGGGGGGGGCACACTGAAGCTTTCTTT
NA,17,NA,TRBV14,TRBJ2-1,CASSQRGGRGESNEQFF,TGTGCCAGCAGCCAAAGGGGAGGCAGAGGGGAGAGCAATGAGCAGTTCTTC
TRBD1,14,NA,TRBV7-3,TRBJ2-3,CASSRTGATDTQYF,TGTGCCAGCAGCAGGACAGGGGCCACAGATACGCAGTATTTT
TRBD2,14,NA,TRBV5-1,TRBJ2-7,CASSPGGTGGEQYF,TGCGCCAGCAGCCCCGGAGGCACGGGGGGCGAGCAGTACTTC
TRBD2,16,NA,TRBV5-1,TRBJ2-1,CASSLGLAGVYNEQFF,TGCGCCAGCAGCTTGGGTCTAGCGGGAGTCTACAATGAGCAGTTCTTC
TRBD2,15,NA,TRBV9,TRBJ2-3,CASSVSGRGADTQYF,TGTGCCAGCAGCGTTAGCGGGAGGGGGGCAGATACGCAGTATTTT
TRBD2,16,NA,TRBV27,TRBJ2-7,CASRLAGRGHSYEQYF,TGTGCCAGCAGACTAGCGGGAAGAGGTCATTCCTACGAGCAGTACTTC
TRBD1,13,few,TRBV4-3,TRBJ1-2,CASSLTGGTGYTF,TGCGCCAGCAGCCTCACAGGGGGCACTGGCTACACCTTC
NA,14,NA,TRBV27,TRBJ2-7,CASSWSSGSYEQYF,TGTGCCAGCAGTTGGAGTAGCGGCAGTTACGAGCAGTACTTC
NA,15,NA,TRBV19,TRBJ2-7,CASSIATGQSYEQYF,TGTGCCAGTAGTATAGCCACCGGACAGTCCTACGAGCAGTACTTC
NA,15,NA,TRBV19,TRBJ1-5,CASSTREGGNQPQHF,TGTGCCAGTAGCACCAGGGAGGGGGGCAATCAGCCCCAGCATTTT
TRBD2,16,NA,TRBV5-1,TRBJ2-3,CASSLLAGVGTDTQYF,TGCGCCAGCAGCTTGTTAGCGGGGGTGGGAACAGATACGCAGTATTTT
NA,14,NA,TRBV30,TRBJ1-6,CAWSVMQGRSPLHF,TGTGCCTGGAGTGTTATGCAGGGGCGATCACCCCTCCACTTT
NA,15,NA,TRBV5-1,TRBJ2-5,CASSLYSGGQETQYF,TGCGCCAGCAGCTTGTATAGCGGTGGGCAAGAGACCCAGTACTTC
NA,11,NA,TRBV7-9,TRBJ2-7,CASSLVYEQYF,TGTGCCAGCAGCTTAGTATACGAGCAGTACTTC
TRBD2,15,few,TRBV2,TRBJ2-7,CASIQFGTTVDEQYF,TGTGCCAGCATCCAGTTTGGGACTACCGTGGACGAGCAGTACTTC
TRBD1,14,NA,TRBV10-2,TRBJ1-2,CASRDRVINYGYTF,TGCGCCAGCCGGGACAGGGTCATCAACTATGGCTACACCTTC
TRBD2,16,NA,TRBV6-5,TRBJ2-5,CASSWSSGGPGETQYF,TGTGCCAGCAGTTGGTCTAGCGGGGGGCCGGGAGAGACCCAGTACTTC
TRBD2,18,NA,TRBV14,TRBJ2-1,CASSHLLLARDSYNEQFF,TGTGCCAGCAGCCACCTACTACTAGCGCGAGACTCCTACAATGAGCAGTTCTTC
NA,13,NA,TRBV6-5,TRBJ2-1,CASSSRSAREQFF,TGTGCCAGCAGTTCCCGTAGCGCGCGGGAGCAGTTCTTC
NA,15,NA,TRBV19,TRBJ2-1,CASRVQGGSYNEQFF,TGTGCCAGTAGGGTTCAGGGGGGTAGCTACAATGAGCAGTTCTTC
TRBD1,13,NA,TRBV25-1,TRBJ1-4,CASRDSWGEKLFF,TGTGCCAGCCGGGACAGCTGGGGTGAAAAACTGTTTTTT
NA,15,NA,TRBV2,TRBJ1-4,CASSELLGPNEKLFF,TGTGCCAGCAGTGAGCTACTGGGCCCTAATGAAAAACTGTTTTTT
NA,13,NA,TRBV19,TRBJ1-1,CASSITTNTEAFF,TGTGCCAGTAGTATAACGACAAACACTGAAGCTTTCTTT
NA,14,NA,TRBV7-8,TRBJ1-1,CASSSTGGNTEAFF,TGTGCCAGCAGCTCAACTGGAGGGAACACTGAAGCTTTCTTT
TRBD1,14,NA,TRBV29-1,TRBJ1-2,CSVEEETGSYGYTF,TGCAGCGTCGAGGAGGAGACAGGGTCATATGGCTACACCTTC
TRBD1,14,NA,TRBV5-4,TRBJ1-1,CASSAGQGETEAFF,TGTGCCAGCAGCGCTGGACAGGGGGAAACTGAAGCTTTCTTT
NA,14,NA,TRBV29-1,TRBJ2-2,CSVPGHLNTGELFF,TGCAGCGTTCCGGGACACTTAAACACCGGGGAGCTGTTTTTT
TRBD2,17,NA,TRBV2,TRBJ2-6,CASRGTSGETGANVLTF,TGTGCCAGCAGGGGGACTAGCGGGGAGACTGGGGCCAACGTCCTGACTTTC
NA,14,NA,TRBV11-2,TRBJ1-5,CASSLGGSNQPQHF,TGTGCCAGCAGCTTAGGCGGTTCCAATCAGCCCCAGCATTTT
TRBD1,15,once,TRBV5-5,TRBJ1-1,CASSPRQGRPTEAFF,TGTGCCAGCAGCCCTAGACAGGGGAGGCCCACTGAAGCTTTCTTT
TRBD1,14,NA,TRBV5-1,TRBJ1-1,CASSSGTGMTEAFF,TGCGCCAGCAGCTCCGGGACAGGGATGACTGAAGCTTTCTTT
TRBD2,15,NA,TRBV9,TRBJ2-1,CASSLNLAAGYEQFF,TGTGCCAGCAGCCTAAATCTAGCGGCAGGCTATGAGCAGTTCTTC
NA,14,few,TRBV9,TRBJ1-1,CASSPSMSGTEAFF,TGTGCCAGCAGCCCCTCGATGTCGGGCACTGAAGCTTTCTTT
TRBD2,14,NA,TRBV6-5,TRBJ2-7,CASSRTSGKYEQYF,TGTGCCAGCAGTCGGACTAGCGGGAAATACGAGCAGTACTTC
NA,11,few,TRBV4-1,TRBJ2-1,CASSQEGRRFF,TGCGCCAGCAGCCAAGAAGGCAGGCGCTTCTTC
TRBD1,16,NA,TRBV19,TRBJ2-1,CASSPRQGSSYNEQFF,TGTGCCAGTAGTCCCCGACAGGGCAGCTCCTACAATGAGCAGTTCTTC
TRBD1,14,NA,TRBV19,TRBJ1-1,CASRMDRVDTEAFF,TGTGCCAGTAGAATGGACAGGGTGGACACTGAAGCTTTCTTT